The rows below give T cell receptor beta chains drawn from one sample of a study of shared clonotypes between healthy human individuals. Assay: immunoSEQ multiplex PCR; the TCRdb copy retains only in-frame clones and omits some. The data hold a few million clones, with 90% to 95% observed a single time. Sequencing used naive CD4+ T cells sorted from blood. These receptors originate from a man in his late teens or twenties in good health. Each CDR3 is given with its conserved first and last residue. D genes are given only for firm matches. Rows give clone size only sometimes, using once, few, many, or a class for an expanded clone.

v_gene,d_gene,abundance,j_gene,CDR3aa,CDR3nt
TRBV4-3,-,-,TRBJ1-5,CASSQDGRHNQPQHF,TGCGCCAGCAGCCAAGACGGTCGACACAATCAGCCCCAGCATTTT
TRBV7-9,TRBD2,-,TRBJ2-3,CASTVAGGGGTDTQYF,TGTGCCAGCACCGTAGCGGGGGGGGGAGGCACAGATACGCAGTATTTT
TRBV10-1,-,-,TRBJ2-1,CASSGPTGQFF,TGCGCCAGCAGTGGACCGACGGGGCAGTTCTTC
TRBV29-1,TRBD2,-,TRBJ2-3,CSVLRLAGDTQYF,TGCAGCGTCCTGAGACTAGCTGGAGATACGCAGTATTTT
TRBV27,TRBD1,-,TRBJ1-6,CASSLSGQTVSPLHF,TGTGCCAGCAGTTTATCGGGACAGACAGTCTCACCCCTCCACTTT
TRBV12-5,TRBD2,-,TRBJ2-1,CASGASGGNNEQFF,TGTGCTAGTGGTGCTAGCGGGGGGAACAATGAGCAGTTCTTC
TRBV6-1,TRBD2,-,TRBJ2-5,CASSDSGGARETQYF,TGTGCCAGCAGCGATAGCGGGGGGGCCCGGGAGACCCAGTACTTC
TRBV29-1,-,-,TRBJ2-5,CSVEIKTQYF,TGCAGCGTTGAGATCAAGACCCAGTACTTC
TRBV5-7,-,-,TRBJ2-3,CASSPLVPDTQYF,TGTGCCAGCAGCCCCCTCGTTCCAGATACGCAGTATTTT
TRBV6-5,-,-,TRBJ2-7,CASRTGLGTYEQYF,TGTGCCAGCAGAACCGGCTTGGGTACGTACGAGCAGTACTTC
TRBV30,-,-,TRBJ1-2,CAWTPERINPLLGYTF,TGTGCCTGGACCCCGGAACGTATAAACCCTCTTTTAGGCTACACCTTC
TRBV28,-,-,TRBJ2-7,CASSPPPPGITKQYF,TGTGCCAGCAGTCCGCCTCCGCCCGGGATTACAAAGCAGTACTTC
TRBV6-6,-,-,TRBJ1-1,CASSYVQGGNTEAFF,TGTGCCAGCAGTTACGTCCAGGGAGGGAACACTGAAGCTTTCTTT
TRBV27,-,-,TRBJ1-6,CASSLSRDLYSPLHF,TGTGCCAGCAGTTTATCCCGGGACCTATATTCACCCCTCCACTTT
TRBV7-3,-,-,TRBJ2-3,CASSLNPGAGTDTQYF,TGTGCCAGCAGCTTAAACCCGGGGGCGGGGACAGATACGCAGTATTTT
TRBV7-2,TRBD1,once,TRBJ2-5,CASSLGTGGALIETQYF,TGTGCCAGCAGCTTAGGGACAGGGGGCGCTTTGATAGAGACCCAGTACTTC
TRBV10-3,TRBD2,-,TRBJ2-1,CAIRGTSGARNDNEQFF,TGTGCCATCAGAGGGACTAGCGGGGCTCGGAACGACAATGAGCAGTTCTTC
TRBV5-6,-,-,TRBJ1-3,CASSRDFNSGNTIYF,TGTGCCAGCAGCAGGGACTTCAACTCTGGAAACACCATATATTTT
TRBV5-4,TRBD1,-,TRBJ1-1,CASSLTGAGDTEAFF,TGTGCCAGCAGCTTAACAGGGGCGGGTGACACTGAAGCTTTCTTT
TRBV7-9,-,-,TRBJ2-7,CASSLDRVGEQYF,TGTGCCAGCAGCTTAGATAGGGTGGGCGAGCAGTACTTC
TRBV4-2,TRBD1,-,TRBJ2-7,CASSQVGGQGYEQYF,TGTGCCAGCAGCCAAGTCGGGGGACAGGGCTACGAGCAGTACTTC
TRBV6-1,-,once,TRBJ1-1,CASRPTGGGTEAFF,TGTGCCAGCAGGCCAACGGGAGGGGGCACTGAAGCTTTCTTT
TRBV5-5,-,-,TRBJ1-5,CASSPLAGSSNQPQHF,TGTGCCAGCAGCCCCCTCGCGGGGTCTAGCAATCAGCCCCAGCATTTT
TRBV6-7,-,-,TRBJ2-1,CASSYSVTARHRFNEQFF,TGTGCCAGCAGTTACTCTGTGACCGCTAGACATAGATTCAATGAGCAGTTCTTC